The next 24 T cell receptor beta chains were all read from a single sample in a study of blood T cell repertoires in COVID-19. Clones were read by immunoSEQ multiplex PCR, and TCRdb kept only the in-frame ones, dropping some. The sample yields 250,000 to 300,000 clones, around 92% seen once. Material for sequencing was PBMCs or T cells enriched from blood (not recorded which). The receptors come from a woman aged 50 to 60 who had been exposed to COVID-19.

The genes are TRBV5-1 and TRBJ2-1, with 8 bases lining up with TRBD1. Per the germline V gene, CDR1 is SGHRS and CDR2 is YFSETQ. This CDR3 has 13 residues. With 4 bases clipped from V and 7 bases from J, the junction kept 4 bases outside the gene matches. CDR3 protein: CASSGTGRNEQFF. In nucleotides, the CDR3 is TGCGCCAGCAGCGGGACAGGTAGGAATGAGCAGTTCTTC.

In DNA, the CDR3 is TGTGCCAGCACCGAGAGAGCGGAGAAGTCTGGGGCCAACGTCCTGACTTTC. It translates to CASTERAEKSGANVLTF. The chain couples TRBV2 to TRBJ2-6; a weak D match, TRBD2 (5 bases). Germline lookup yields CDR1 SNHLY and CDR2 FYNNEI. The CDR3 has 17 residues. Between the trimmed V and J ends, which lost 7 bases and 1 base, there was a span of 17 bases.

The V call is TRBV7-9, the J call TRBJ1-1; the D gene is possibly TRBD1 (6 bases). The germline V gene has CDR1 SEHNR and CDR2 FQNEAQ (reference sequence). V was pared by 2 bases and J by 4 bases, with 8 bases between. The CDR3 runs to 13 residues. The CDR3 is CASSLTGFTEAFF. The CDR3 DNA is TGTGCCAGCAGCTTAACAGGGTTCACTGAAGCTTTCTTT.

This chain links TRBV7-8 with TRBJ2-1; 7 bases agree with TRBD2. V was clipped by 5 bases and J by 2 bases; unmatched bases: 6. This CDR3 region has 15 residues. CDR1 and CDR2 from the germline V gene are SGHVS and FQNEAQ. CDR3 bases: TGTGCCAGCAGCCACGAACGGGGGGCCTACAATGAGCAGTTCTTC. It yields the protein CASSHERGAYNEQFF. Using reference TRBV7-8 and TRBJ2-1 for the parts outside the CDR3, the full variable domain is GAGVSQSPRYKVAKRGQDVALRCDPISGHVSLFWYQQALGQGPEFLTYFQNEAQLDKSGLPSDRFFAERPEGSVSTLKIQRTQQEDSAVYLCASSHERGAYNEQFFGPGTRLTVL.

V gene TRBV7-9 combines with J gene TRBJ2-6; TRBD1 agrees at 7 bases. This CDR3 comprises 18 residues. V shed 1 base, J shed 0 bases, and the junction held 6 bases outside the gene matches. Germline V CDR1 and CDR2: SEHNR, FQNEAQ (reference sequence). The DNA for the CDR3 is TGTGCCAGCAGCTTAGTTCTGGGACAGAGCTCTGGGGCCAACGTCCTGACTTTC. Translated, it gives CASSLVLGQSSGANVLTF.

This clone is a singleton in its sample. The V gene is TRBV7-9, the J gene TRBJ2-4; D gene ambiguous. The CDR3 consists of 16 residues. V dropped 3 bases and J dropped 0 bases, with 12 bases sitting between them. The germline V gene has CDR1 SEHNR and CDR2 FQNEAQ (reference sequence). Here the CDR3 DNA reads TGTGCCAGCAGCTTTACAGATACGATAGCCAAAAACATTCAGTACTTC. Translation: CASSFTDTIAKNIQYF. The full variable domain, its missing parts supplied by reference TRBV7-9 and TRBJ2-4, is DTGVSQNPRHKITKRGQNVTFRCDPISEHNRLYWYRQTLGQGPEFLTYFQNEAQLEKSRLLSDRFSAERPKGSFSTLEIQRTEQGDSAMYLCASSFTDTIAKNIQYFGAGTRLSVL.

The chain has TRBV28 and TRBJ1-3; 9 bases are a match to TRBD1. Germline V gene data show CDR1 as MDHEN and CDR2 as SYDVKM. Trimming at V came to 6 bases and at J to 4 bases, leaving 4 bases not matched to a gene. The CDR3 is made up of 14 amino acids. CDR3: CASRYRGLGNTIYF. CDR3 bases: TGTGCCAGCAGATACAGGGGGCTAGGAAACACCATATATTTT.

The V and J genes are TRBV6-5 and TRBJ2-7; perhaps TRBD2 as D (6 bases). The germline gives CDR1 MNHEY, CDR2 SVGAGI. The CDR3 runs to 15 residues. V dropped 6 bases and J dropped 3 bases, with 18 bases sitting between them. CDR3 nucleotides: TGTGCCAGCAGGGGGGGACTGCGGACCTACTACGAGCAGTACTTC. Translating it yields CASRGGLRTYYEQYF.

J is TRBJ1-2 and V is TRBV3-1 (or the pseudogene TRBV3-2); D is ambiguous. The V end was cut by 4 bases, the J end by 8 bases, with 14 bases between. The CDR3 totals 13 residues. Germline loops: CDR1 LGHDT, CDR2 YNNKEL (reference sequence). CDR3: CASSPRPPRGYTF. DNA of the CDR3: TGTGCCAGCAGCCCCCGCCCTCCTCGGGGCTACACCTTC.

The chain has TRBV28 and TRBJ2-1, with 8 bases that match TRBD1. The V gene's germline CDR1 is MDHEN and CDR2 SYDVKM. V lost 6 bases, J lost 5 bases, and 12 bases stayed unmatched. This CDR3 comprises 16 residues. In DNA form, the CDR3 reads TGTGCCAGCAGATATCCCGGAGGGACAGGTAACAATGAGCAGTTCTTC. It yields the protein CASRYPGGTGNNEQFF.

The chain has TRBV25-1 and TRBJ1-6; TRBD1 matches 10 bases. The CDR3 has 13 amino acids. Per the germline V gene, CDR1 is MGHDK and CDR2 is SYGVNS. V dropped 1 base and J dropped 17; count of bases not matched to a gene: 5. This chain's CDR3 is CASSESDRGSFHF. The CDR3 DNA sequence: TGTGCCAGCAGTGAATCGGACAGGGGGTCTTTCCACTTT. The full variable domain, with the rest looked up from reference TRBV25-1 and TRBJ1-6, is EADIYQTPRYLVIGTGKKITLECSQTMGHDKMYWYQQDPGMELHLIHYSYGVNSTEKGDLSSESTVSRIRTEHFPLTLESARPSHTSQYLCASSESDRGSFHFGNGTRLTVT.

This rearrangement joins TRBV5-1 to TRBJ1-1; D perhaps matches TRBD1 (6 bases). Trimming pared 4 bases from V and 5 bases from J, leaving 21 bases between. This CDR3 is built from 16 residues. CDR1 and CDR2 (germline): SGHRS, YFSETQ. The CDR3 DNA follows: TGCGCCAGCAGCGCCGAAGCCAGGGGCAGAGGTACTGAAGCTTTCTTT. It encodes CASSAEARGRGTEAFF.

The chain links TRBV30 to TRBJ2-5; D may be TRBD2 (5 bases). The CDR3 length is 13 residues. CDR1 and CDR2 from the germline V gene are GTSNPN and SVGIG (reference sequence). The CDR3 nucleotides are TGTGCTTATCGGGCGGGTGGTAAGGAGACCCAGTACTTC. This codes for CAYRAGGKETQYF.

The gene calls are TRBV27 and TRBJ2-1; possibly TRBD1 for D (6 bases). The CDR3 covers 15 residues. CDR1 MNHEY and CDR2 SMNVEV come from the germline V gene (reference sequence). Trimming cost V 0 bases and J 3 bases, with 9 bases left between them. The CDR3, as DNA: TGTGCCAGCAGTTTATCCCAGGGGATCTACAATGAGCAGTTCTTC. It yields the protein CASSLSQGIYNEQFF.

The CDR3 reads CASSSVVNTEAFF. The CDR3 DNA follows: TGTGCCAGCTCATCCGTAGTGAACACTGAAGCTTTCTTT. The rearrangement joins TRBV18 to TRBJ1-1; D ambiguous. Trimming cost V 5 bases and J 0 bases, with 7 bases left between them. CDR3 size: 13 residues. CDR1 is KGHSH and CDR2 is LQKENI in the germline V gene.

The rearrangement links TRBV10-3 to TRBJ1-2, with a tentative D call TRBD1 (6 bases). The CDR3 runs to 15 residues. Germline-derived CDR1 and CDR2 are ENHRY and SYGVKD. The V end lost 6 bases, the J end lost 4 bases, and 18 bases lay between the germline ends. The DNA of the CDR3 is TGTGCCATCAGGGGGGGGCCCTCACAGACCTATGGCTACACCTTC. Protein product: CAIRGGPSQTYGYTF.

J is TRBJ1-1 and V is TRBV28, with 7 bases aligning to TRBD1. Trimming removed 5 bases from V and 1 base from J; junction bases left unmatched: 4. The germline V gene has CDR1 MDHEN and CDR2 SYDVKM. CDR3 length: 14 residues. The CDR3 coding sequence is TGTGCCAGCAGTAGTGGACAGGAGAACACTGAAGCTTTCTTT. Its protein is CASSSGQENTEAFF.

The chain uses TRBV5-1 and TRBJ1-1; TRBD1 might be the D (6 bases). Trimming took 3 bases from V and 0 from J, leaving 9 bases between them. The CDR3 is 14 residues long. CDR1 is SGHRS, CDR2 YFSETQ, per germline. The CDR3 sequence is CASSWTVMNTEAFF. CDR3 coding DNA: TGCGCCAGCAGCTGGACAGTGATGAACACTGAAGCTTTCTTT.

V usage is TRBV6-4 and J usage is TRBJ2-3; possible D gene TRBD1, 6 bases. The CDR3 length is 14 residues. Trimming took off 8 bases at V and 0 bases at J, with 12 bases between the two ends. Germline V gene lookup returns CDR1 MRHNA and CDR2 SNTAGT. CDR3 sequence (DNA): TGTGCCAGCCGTCGAGGACAGAGCACAGATACGCAGTATTTT. Amino acid sequence: CASRRGQSTDTQYF.

This rearrangement joins TRBV7-9 to TRBJ2-1; maybe TRBD2 (7 bases). Trimming took 7 bases from V and 0 from J, leaving 16 bases between them. Germline CDR1 reads SEHNR; CDR2 reads FQNEAQ (reference sequence). CDR3 length equals 16 residues. CDR3 nucleotide sequence: TGTGCCAGCATCCGAGAAGGGGGGGACTCCTACAATGAGCAGTTCTTC. Translating it yields CASIREGGDSYNEQFF.

As regards this clone: The junction and the germline gene differ at one end; a read error may be behind it. The gene calls are TRBV11-2 and TRBJ2-1; 7 nucleotides align to TRBD2. CDR3 length: 15 residues. Germline V gene lookup returns CDR1 SGHAT and CDR2 FQNNGV. CDR3 sequence reads: CASSLVAGAYSEQFF. DNA of the CDR3: TGTGCCAGCAGCTTAGTTGCGGGAGCCTACAGTGAGCAGTTCTTC.

The rearrangement links TRBV5-4 to TRBJ1-1; 7 nucleotides agree with TRBD1. V shed 4 bases and J 6 bases; nucleotides not matched to a gene: 6. Germline V gives CDR1 SGHNT, CDR2 YYREEE (reference sequence). There are 13 residues in the CDR3. CDR3 in amino acids: CASSRDRDAEAFF. The CDR3 region has the DNA TGTGCCAGCAGCCGCGACAGGGACGCTGAAGCTTTCTTT.

The chain combines TRBV30 with TRBJ1-2, with 8 positions matching TRBD1. This CDR3 contains 13 residues. Trimming cost V 3 bases and J 4 bases; bases outside gene matches: 4. Germline CDR1 GTSNPN, CDR2 SVGIG (reference sequence). The CDR3 sequence: CAWSAGQGYGYTF. CDR3 bases: TGTGCCTGGAGCGCAGGACAGGGCTATGGCTACACCTTC. Full variable domain (remainder filled in from reference TRBV30 and TRBJ1-2): SQTIHQWPATLVQPVGSPLSLECTVEGTSNPNLYWYRQAAGRGLQLLFYSVGIGQISSEVPQNLSASRPQDRQFILSSKKLLLSDSGFYLCAWSAGQGYGYTFGSGTRLTVV.

The chain uses TRBV6-5 and TRBJ1-2; 8 nucleotides match TRBD1. The V gene end was trimmed by 3 bases and the J gene end by 8 bases; junction bases not matched to a gene: 14. There are 16 residues in the CDR3. Per germline, CDR1 MNHEY and CDR2 SVGAGI. CDR3 sequence (DNA): TGTGCCAGCAGTTATATTGGACAGGGCCATCCTAGGGGCTACACCTTC. This encodes CASSYIGQGHPRGYTF.